The sequence of this TCR beta chain was determined in a study of patients and donors after allogeneic stem cell transplantation (dated by TCRdb to the early 2020s). Library preparation was by RT-PCR. Sequencing was performed on a NextSeq 550. The raw public reads went through TCRdb reprocessing: fastp at Q25, MiXCR clone calling, in-frame beta chains kept. Entries that share a CDR3 protein sequence are merged under the most common genes and DNA. This sample holds some 150,000 distinct CDR3 sequences; 37% were observed only once. 50% of the sample goes to the ten largest clones. The CDR3 measures 15 amino acids from cysteine to phenylalanine. The kept DNA is CDR3 alone, 45 bases in frame from the first base. Trimming at the junction amounts to 0 bases on V and 8 bases on J, and the germline ends lie 15 bases apart. Based on the germline V gene, the CDR1 and CDR2 sequences are SGDLS and YYNGEE. This clonotype was counted only a few times. What this receptor recognizes is not known. Base qualities are missing; no much larger clone stands one base away.

The receptor was derived from a human donor who was either an allogeneic HSCT recipient or a stem cell or donor lymphocyte infusion donor (not recorded which). It is not recorded whose cells these are; they may come from a transplant donor. The chain uses TRBV9 and TRBJ1-5; TRBD1 might be the D gene, on 5 matching bases. Sequenced sample: blood, either unsorted or a sorted T cell fraction (not recorded which). CDR3 sequence: CASSVAGGGSEPQHF. DNA sequence: TGTGCCAGCAGCGTAGCCGGGGGAGGGTCCGAGCCCCAGCATTTT.